This TCR beta chain was sequenced in a study of CD8 T cells in Susac syndrome. Reverse transcription of roughly 0.5 to 1 ug RNA was carried out with random hexamers. TCR beta CDR3 was amplified by immunoSEQ covering 54 Vbeta and 13 Jbeta. TCRdb redid the calling of the immunoSEQ multiplex PCR reads with MiXCR, one entry per CDR3 protein. The sample yields roughly 160,000 distinct CDR3 sequences, 95% to 96% seen once. The length of the CDR3 is 14 residues. The V gene end was trimmed by 8 bases and the J gene end by 5 bases; junction bases not matched to a gene: 12. Germline V lookup: CDR1 SGHRS, CDR2 YFSETQ.

Input material: CD4+ T cells from PBMCs. This chain connects TRBV5-1 to TRBJ2-5, with 7 bases fitting TRBD2. The origin of this receptor is a human donor with Susac syndrome. In DNA, the CDR3 is TGCGCCAGTCGTAGGGCGGGAGATGGCGAGACCCAGTACTTC. Encoded protein: CASRRAGDGETQYF.